This TCR beta chain is from a study of blood T cell repertoires in COVID-19. Turning to the study itself: Researchers got acute and convalescent COVID-19 samples from the United States, Italy and Spain. Sample material is recorded as cDNA or gDNA derived from T cells, B-cell-depleted T cells, or PBMCs.

In the original analysis: Estimation of nucleated cell counts was performed using reference gene primer amplification. The assay was immunoSEQ multiplex PCR, and TCRdb's table has in-frame clones only and misses some. V, J and clone size reflect that table, while D and trimming were determined from the DNA. The sample records 250,000 to 300,000 clones, 86% being singletons. The sequence was collected from a man younger than 35 with active or convalescent COVID-19. The sequenced material came from peripheral blood.

CDR3 sequence: CASSRRPGQGEDEQYF. CDR3 DNA sequence: TGTGCCAGCTCCCGACGTCCGGGACAGGGGGAGGACGAGCAGTACTTC. This chain uses TRBV18 with TRBJ2-7, with 11 bases that match TRBD1. Per germline, CDR1 KGHSH and CDR2 LQKENI. This CDR3 is built from 16 residues. With 6 bases clipped from V and 5 bases from J, the junction kept 12 bases outside the gene matches.